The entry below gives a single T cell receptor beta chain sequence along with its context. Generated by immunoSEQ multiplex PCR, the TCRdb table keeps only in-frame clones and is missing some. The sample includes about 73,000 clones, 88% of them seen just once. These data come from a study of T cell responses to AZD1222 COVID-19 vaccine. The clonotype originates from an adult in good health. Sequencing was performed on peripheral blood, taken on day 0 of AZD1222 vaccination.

CDR3 in amino acids: CASSYPWTGGDGYTF. The CDR3, as DNA: TGTGCCAGCAGTTACCCCTGGACAGGGGGCGATGGCTACACCTTC. This chain connects TRBV6-2 or TRBV6-3 to TRBJ1-2; TRBD1 agrees at 11 bases. V dropped 2 bases and J dropped 6; count of bases not matched to a gene: 5. Germline V gives CDR1 MNHEY, CDR2 SVGEGT. CDR3 length: 15 residues.